One sample yielded the 3 T cell receptor beta chains listed below, sequenced in a study of cytomegalovirus exposure and HLA in healthy donors. Primers included in the PCR were 60 Vbeta and 13 Jbeta primers. Data came from immunoSEQ multiplex PCR; TCRdb stores just in-frame clones and leaves some out. This sample has fewer than 200,000 clones, with 80% found just once. The specimen was PBMCs. The source is a boy under 18 in good health and CMV-seronegative.

V gene TRBV7-9 combines with J gene TRBJ1-1; 7 nucleotides match TRBD1. From germline, CDR1 is SEHNR and CDR2 FQNEAQ (reference sequence). The CDR3 extends over 13 amino acids. Trimming at V came to 1 base and at J to 5 bases, leaving 1 base not matched to a gene. Here the CDR3 DNA reads TGTGCCAGCAGCTTAGAGGGGGCTACTGAAGCTTTCTTT. Protein product: CASSLEGATEAFF.

This clone was seen more than once but under ten times. The chain joins TRBV28 to TRBJ2-5; TRBD1 aligns across 10 bases. The J call may be incorrect, as the DNA end agrees better with TRBJ2-7. This CDR3 region has 15 residues. Germline CDR1 and CDR2: MDHEN and SYDVKM. The CDR3 DNA reads as TGTGCCAGCAGTTTTACCGGGACAGGGGTCGACGAGCAGTACTTC. Translation gives CASSFTGTGVDEQYF.

The CDR3: CASSVGADYGYTF. In DNA, the CDR3 is TGTGCCAGCAGCGTAGGGGCAGACTATGGCTACACCTTC. The chain combines TRBV9 with TRBJ1-2; D remains ambiguous. This CDR3 has 13 residues. V was trimmed by 0 bases and J by 3 bases, leaving 6 bases between them. Germline assignment: CDR1 SGDLS and CDR2 YYNGEE.